Listed here are 30 T cell receptor beta chains from one sample, sequenced in a study of blood T cells in healthy people across ages. The second PCR ran roughly 6 to 11 cycles with a sample-barcoded 5' primer and J-beta primers. Each CDR3 protein is one row after TCRdb ran MiXCR on the 5' RACE reads. The table includes 590,000 or so distinct CDR3 sequences, approximately 30% detected once. The sequenced sample consisted of blood. The source of these receptors is a woman over 75 in good health.

This clonotype was seen more than once but under ten times. The chain couples TRBV7-2 to TRBJ1-3; TRBD1 matches 9 bases. The CDR3 is made up of 15 amino acids. Trimming cost V 1 base and J 7 bases; bases outside gene matches: 5. Per the germline V gene, CDR1 is SGHTA and CDR2 is FQGNSA. The CDR3 loop reads CASSLGGQGSNTIYF. In nucleotides, the CDR3 is TGTGCCAGCAGCTTAGGGGGACAGGGTAGCAACACCATATATTTT.

The gene calls are TRBV6-5 and TRBJ1-1; D possibly corresponds to TRBD1 (6 bases). The V and J ends lost 2 bases and 5 bases respectively, with 15 bases between them. CDR3 length equals 15 residues. Germline-derived CDR1 and CDR2 are MNHEY and SVGAGI. The chain's CDR3 is CASSYIQGSGTEAFF. The CDR3 bases are TGTGCCAGCAGTTACATACAGGGATCGGGGACTGAAGCTTTCTTT.

This clonotype has only a few counts. The chain carries TRBV14 and TRBJ1-4; TRBD1 might be the D (5 bases). Trimming took off 1 base at V and 5 bases at J, with 11 bases between the two ends. The CDR3 is made up of 15 amino acids. The germline CDR1 and CDR2 sequences are SGHDN and FVKESK. CDR3 DNA: TGTGCCAGCAGCCAAGCGCGGGGCATCAATGAAAAACTGTTTTTT. This sequence encodes CASSQARGINEKLFF.

A note on this clonotype: A clone one base away is much larger, so this may be a read error. V and J are TRBV7-9 and TRBJ2-5; D is undetermined. The J call may be faulty, since TRBJ2-7 better matches the DNA end. Germline values: CDR1 SEHNR, CDR2 FQNEAQ (reference sequence). The CDR3 extends over 14 amino acids. The CDR3 nucleotides are TGTGCCAGCAGCTTAAAGGGTGGGTCCTGCGAGCAGTACTTC. This gives the protein CASSLKGGSCEQYF.

The chain uses TRBV6-6 and TRBJ2-2, with TRBD2 matching 12 bases. Trimming at V came to 6 bases and at J to 3 bases, leaving 5 bases not matched to a gene. This CDR3 region has 16 residues. Germline CDR1 MNHNY, CDR2 SVGAGI (reference sequence). The CDR3 sequence: CASRGGLAGYTGELFF. DNA of the CDR3: TGTGCCAGCAGGGGGGGACTAGCGGGTTACACCGGGGAGCTGTTTTTT.

In this sample, this clonotype turned up many times. The rearrangement links TRBV7-2 to TRBJ2-5; D remains unclear. CDR3 length: 12 residues. Germline V CDR1 and CDR2: SGHTA, FQGNSA. V dropped 2 bases and J dropped 7 bases, with 8 bases sitting between them. The CDR3 nucleotides read TGTGCCAGCAGCTTACAAGGGTCGACCCAGTACTTC. It specifies CASSLQGSTQYF. The whole variable domain, filled in from reference TRBV7-2 and TRBJ2-5, reads GAGVSQSPSNKVTEKGKDVELRCDPISGHTALYWYRQSLGQGLEFLIYFQGNSAPDKSGLPSDRFSAERTGGSVSTLTIQRTQQEDSAVYLCASSLQGSTQYFGPGTRLLVL.

In this sample, this clonotype turned up many times. The genes are TRBV5-1 and TRBJ2-7, with D possibly being TRBD1 or TRBD2 (5 bases each). Germline CDR1 reads SGHRS; CDR2 reads YFSETQ. CDR3 length: 14 residues. The germline V and J ends were trimmed by 7 bases and 2 bases, with 16 bases remaining between them. The CDR3 loop is CASRSGTVAYEQYF. The CDR3 DNA follows: TGCGCCAGCCGCTCAGGGACGGTTGCCTACGAGCAGTACTTC.

The CDR3 spells CASNRRTLYGYTF. DNA of the CDR3: TGTGCCAGCAACAGGAGGACCCTCTATGGCTACACCTTC. V gene TRBV30 combines with J gene TRBJ1-2; possibly TRBD1 for D (5 bases). The CDR3 is 13 residues long. V gave up 8 bases and J gave up 4 bases, with 17 bases separating them. Germline CDR1 is GTSNPN and CDR2 is SVGIG (reference sequence).

This clonotype appeared a few times. CDR3 bases: TGTGCCAGCACTATGACAGGGTTGGCAGATACGCAGTATTTT. As protein: CASTMTGLADTQYF. V gene TRBV28 combines with J gene TRBJ2-3; TRBD1 aligns across 7 bases. Trimming at V came to 7 bases and at J to 4 bases, leaving 8 bases not matched to a gene. In germline, CDR1 is MDHEN, CDR2 SYDVKM. The CDR3 consists of 14 residues.

Concerning this clonotype: A much larger clone lies a single base off, so this may be a read error. V is TRBV20-1 and J is TRBJ2-5, with 9 positions matching TRBD1. The J call may be mistaken, given a closer DNA end match to TRBJ2-7. Germline lookup yields CDR1 DFQATT and CDR2 SNEGSKA (reference sequence). The CDR3 runs to 12 residues. CDR3 nucleotides: TGCAGGGGCCTGGGACAGGGCCACGAGCAGTACTTC. Encoded protein: CRGLGQGHEQYF.

This clonotype occurred once. V usage is TRBV28 and J usage is TRBJ1-2; TRBD1 matches at 7 bases. The CDR3 extends over 15 amino acids. Per the germline V gene, CDR1 is MDHEN and CDR2 is SYDVKM. The ends lost 6 bases at V and 5 bases at J; junction bases unmatched: 12. The CDR3 bases are TGTGCCAGCAGCCGCTTCGGACAGGCCGCATATGGCTACACCTTC. The encoded protein is CASSRFGQAAYGYTF.

The chain uses TRBV20-1 and TRBJ2-1; TRBD2 matches at 9 bases. Losses at the gene ends were 1 base for V and 1 base for J; bases not matched to a gene: 2. The germline V gene has CDR1 DFQATT and CDR2 SNEGSKA (reference sequence). This CDR3 has 15 residues. The CDR3 is CSARGTSVSYNEQFF. CDR3 nucleotides: TGCAGTGCTAGAGGGACTAGCGTTTCCTACAATGAGCAGTTCTTC.

This clonotype was observed once. This chain joins TRBV12-3 or TRBV12-4 and TRBJ2-5, with 12 bases that match TRBD2. TRBJ2-7 matches the DNA end more closely, so the J call is doubtful. The CDR3 contains 17 residues. Written as DNA, the CDR3 is TGTGCCAGCAGTTCCCTAGCGGGGGGGACCTCCTCGCGCGAGCAGTACTTC. Translated: CASSSLAGGTSSREQYF.

This clonotype was recorded at least ten times. The chain combines TRBV20-1 with TRBJ2-7; 8 positions match TRBD1. Germline V CDR1 and CDR2: DFQATT, SNEGSKA (reference sequence). CDR3 length equals 16 residues. Trimming cost V 2 bases and J 0 bases; bases outside gene matches: 9. Written as DNA, the CDR3 is TGCAGTGCTAGAAACCTCCGACAGGGGCTCTCCTACGAGCAGTACTTC. Protein product: CSARNLRQGLSYEQYF.

This clonotype occurred many times. This chain connects TRBV7-2 to TRBJ1-1; unclear D gene. This CDR3 region has 11 residues. V lost 3 bases and J lost 7, with 6 bases in between. CDR1 and CDR2 from the germline V gene are SGHTA and FQGNSA. CDR3 sequence (DNA): TGTGCCAGCAGCTTGACCGTTGAAGCTTTCTTT. Its protein is CASSLTVEAFF.

This chain links TRBV7-3 with TRBJ2-1; a weak D match, TRBD1 (6 bases). In germline, CDR1 is SGHTA, CDR2 FQGTGA. This CDR3 comprises 11 residues. Trimming stripped 3 bases from V and 12 bases from J, with 9 bases between. CDR3 nucleotides: TGTGCCAGCAGCTTTACAGGGCCGCAGTTCTTC. As protein: CASSFTGPQFF.

The genes are TRBV6-6 and TRBJ2-7; D tentatively fits TRBD1 or TRBD2 (5 bases each). The J call may be incorrect, as the DNA end agrees better with TRBJ2-5. Germline CDR1 reads MNHNY; CDR2 reads SVGAGI (reference sequence). CDR3 length: 15 residues. The CDR3 DNA reads as TGTGCCAGCAGTTACGATCGCCAGGGACGGGAGACCCAGTACTTC. It is translated as CASSYDRQGRETQYF.

In its sample, this clonotype was seen a few times. One base away lies a much larger clone, so this may be a sequencing read error. CDR3 in amino acids: CASSLNFELGGANNEQYF. The CDR3 region has the DNA TGTGCCAGCAGCTTAAATTTTGAGTTGGGGGGGGCTAACAATGAGCAGTACTTC. V is TRBV7-6 and J is TRBJ2-7, with D possibly TRBD2 on 7 matching bases. From germline, CDR1 is SGHVS and CDR2 FNYEAQ. The CDR3 contains 18 residues. Between the trimmed V and J ends, which lost 2 bases and 7 bases, there was a span of 27 bases.

This clonotype was counted ten times or more. The V call is TRBV5-1, the J call TRBJ2-1; 12 bases are a match to TRBD2. From germline, CDR1 is SGHRS and CDR2 YFSETQ. The CDR3 extends over 15 amino acids. Trimming removed 9 bases from V and 5 bases from J; junction bases left unmatched: 9. The chain's CDR3 is CATRLAGESHNEQFF. CDR3 nucleotide sequence: TGCGCCACCAGACTAGCGGGGGAATCCCACAATGAGCAGTTCTTC.

This clonotype appeared many times. The genes are TRBV6-5 and TRBJ1-5; no clear D. CDR3 size: 15 residues. V was shortened by 5 bases and J by 1 base, with 12 bases between the two germline ends. Germline assignment: CDR1 MNHEY and CDR2 SVGAGI. CDR3 sequence: CASSALSGSNQPQHF. In DNA, the CDR3 is TGTGCCAGCAGTGCCTTATCCGGGAGCAATCAGCCCCAGCATTTT.

This clonotype came up many times. The chain employs TRBV7-9 and TRBJ1-5, with 8 positions matching TRBD1. The V segment lost 4 bases and the J segment 4 bases; nucleotides outside the gene matches: 6. This CDR3 contains 15 residues. CDR1 and CDR2 from the germline V gene are SEHNR and FQNEAQ (reference sequence). The CDR3 nucleotides read TGTGCCAGCAGCTCTGGGACAGGAATTAATCAGCCCCAGCATTTT. Residues: CASSSGTGINQPQHF.

Many counts were recorded for this clonotype. This chain links TRBV3-1 with TRBJ2-1; D not certain. V gave up 3 bases and J gave up 0 bases, with 9 bases separating them. This CDR3 comprises 15 residues. The germline V gene has CDR1 LGHDT and CDR2 YNNKEL (reference sequence). The DNA for the CDR3 is TGTGCCAGCAGCCATCCACAGAGCTCCTACAATGAGCAGTTCTTC. Its protein product is CASSHPQSSYNEQFF.

This clonotype was seen a few times. A junction end diverges from the germline sequence, so it may reflect a read error. The CDR3 bases are TGTGCCGGCAGCCGGCGGGAGGCATCAAATGAGCAGTTCTTC. Its protein product is CAGSRREASNEQFF. This rearrangement joins TRBV7-8 to TRBJ2-1, with 8 bases lining up with TRBD2. Looked up from germline, CDR1 is SGHVS and CDR2 is FQNEAQ. CDR3 length: 14 residues.

Notes on this clonotype: A much larger clone differs from this one at a single base, so this may be a read error. The chain recombines TRBV10-3 with TRBJ2-1; D may match TRBD1 or TRBD2 (6 bases each). The closer fit of TRBJ2-7 to the DNA end suggests the J call may be wrong. This CDR3 comprises 16 residues. Germline V CDR1 and CDR2: ENHRY, SYGVKD. CDR3 in DNA: TGTGCCACCGTCCGGAATGGAGGGGGGTCCTACAATGAGCAGTACTTC. It specifies CATVRNGGGSYNEQYF.

Many counts were recorded for this clonotype. The chain carries TRBV12-3 or TRBV12-4 and TRBJ1-5, with 7 bases matching TRBD1. This CDR3 is built from 14 residues. The trim removed 2 bases at V and 9 bases at J, leaving 7 bases unmatched. The CDR3 loop is CASSLRQGGVPQHF. As DNA, the CDR3 is TGTGCCAGCAGTTTAAGACAGGGCGGTGTGCCCCAGCATTTT.

This clonotype was counted only a few times. V is TRBV20-1 and J is TRBJ1-4, with D possibly being TRBD1 (5 bases). The germline gives CDR1 DFQATT, CDR2 SNEGSKA (reference sequence). V lost 5 bases, J lost 1 base, and 8 bases lay in between. This CDR3 spans 13 amino acids. In DNA, the CDR3 is TGCAGTGCTCACGGGGGAACTAATGAAAAACTGTTTTTT. Residues: CSAHGGTNEKLFF.

Details on this clonotype: A read error may be the cause here, since a much bigger clone is one base away. The chain joins TRBV29-1 to TRBJ1-4, with D uncertain. Germline V CDR1 and CDR2: SQVTM, ANQGSEA. The CDR3 consists of 13 residues. CDR3 sequence: CSVRRGANEKRFF. For the CDR3, the DNA is TGCAGCGTCCGCAGAGGAGCTAATGAAAAACGGTTTTTT.

This clonotype was counted at least ten times. The CDR3 protein is CASTAGTAIYEQYF. Written as DNA, the CDR3 is TGTGCCAGCACCGCCGGGACGGCAATCTACGAGCAGTACTTC. The chain carries TRBV7-9 and TRBJ2-7; D may be TRBD1 or TRBD2 (5 bases each). The CDR3 loop spans 14 amino acids. The V end lost 7 bases, the J end lost 3 bases, and 16 bases lay between the germline ends. Germline-derived CDR1 and CDR2 are SEHNR and FQNEAQ (reference sequence).

The V call is TRBV18, the J call TRBJ2-7; possibly TRBD2 for D (5 bases). The assigned J gene may be wrong: the sequence end matches TRBJ2-5 better. The CDR3 runs to 16 residues. From germline, CDR1 is KGHSH and CDR2 LQKENI. This CDR3 reads CASSPSIRLRGETQYF. CDR3 bases: TGTGCCAGCTCACCATCGATCAGGCTCCGGGGAGAGACCCAGTACTTC.

This clonotype was recorded a few times. It may be a read error: a sequence one base away is much more abundant. The J gene is TRBJ2-1, the V gene TRBV11-2; D not resolved. The J call is doubtful: the DNA matches TRBJ2-7 better. The CDR3 loop spans 15 amino acids. Germline CDR1 reads SGHAT; CDR2 reads FQNNGV. The CDR3: CASSLGVGGYNEQYF. CDR3 nucleotide sequence: TGTGCCAGCAGCTTAGGGGTGGGTGGCTACAATGAGCAGTACTTC.